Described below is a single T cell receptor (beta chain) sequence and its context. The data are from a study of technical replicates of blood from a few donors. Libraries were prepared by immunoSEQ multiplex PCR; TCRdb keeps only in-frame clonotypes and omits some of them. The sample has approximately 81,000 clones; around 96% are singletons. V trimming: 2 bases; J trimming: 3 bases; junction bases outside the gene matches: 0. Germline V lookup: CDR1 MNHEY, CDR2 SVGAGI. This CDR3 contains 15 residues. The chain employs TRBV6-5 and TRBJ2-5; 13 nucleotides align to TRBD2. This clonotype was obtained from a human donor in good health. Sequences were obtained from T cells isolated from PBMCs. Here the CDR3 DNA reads TGTGCCAGCAGTTACGGACTAGCGGGGGAAGAGACCCAGTACTTC. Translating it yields CASSYGLAGEETQYF.